This T cell receptor beta chain was identified during a study of metastatic and nonmetastatic thyroid tumors. Study background: Repertoires of blood and of tissue (tumor or nodule) from malignant and benign thyroid patients were compared. The study's findings and limits: As reported, TCR beta diversity in blood and tumor was significantly higher in malignant thyroid tumors than in benign nodules.

Trimming took 8 bases from V and 8 from J, leaving 12 bases between them. Germline V gene lookup returns CDR1 SGHVS and CDR2 FQNEAQ. This CDR3 has 11 residues. This clone was counted ten times or more. What it binds is unknown. Original processing notes: CDR3 differences across clinicopathological groups were used to build a distant-metastasis classifier for papillary thyroid cancer. TCRdb ran MiXCR on the PCR reads. These V and J calls originate from TCRdb's pipeline instead of the authors' own analysis. Here the sample spans about 17,000 clones, 34% being singletons. All patients reached thyroid surgery having received no treatment beforehand.

The V gene is TRBV7-8, the J gene TRBJ1-2; D call uncertain. The sample consisted of tumor tissue. The TCR comes from a female donor with papillary thyroid cancer or a benign thyroid nodule (not recorded which). Some clones in this sample may be carry-over from other donors' samples. CDR3 sequence: CASGVGHGYTF. Here the CDR3 DNA reads TGTGCCAGCGGGGTGGGTCACGGCTACACCTTC.